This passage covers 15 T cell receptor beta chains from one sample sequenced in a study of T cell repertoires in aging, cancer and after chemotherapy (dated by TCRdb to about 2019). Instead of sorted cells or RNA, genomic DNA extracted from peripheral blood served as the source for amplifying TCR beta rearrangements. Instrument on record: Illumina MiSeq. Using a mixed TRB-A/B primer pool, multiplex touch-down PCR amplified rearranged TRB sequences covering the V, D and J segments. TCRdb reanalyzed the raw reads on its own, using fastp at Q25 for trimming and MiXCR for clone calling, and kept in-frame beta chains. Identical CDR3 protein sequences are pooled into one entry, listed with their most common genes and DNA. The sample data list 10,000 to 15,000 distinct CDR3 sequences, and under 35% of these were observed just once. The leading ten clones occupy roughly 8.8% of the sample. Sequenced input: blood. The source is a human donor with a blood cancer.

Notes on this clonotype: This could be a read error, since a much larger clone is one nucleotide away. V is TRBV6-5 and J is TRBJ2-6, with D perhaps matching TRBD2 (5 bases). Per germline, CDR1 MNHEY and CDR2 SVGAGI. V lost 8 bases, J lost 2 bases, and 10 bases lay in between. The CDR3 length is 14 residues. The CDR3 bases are TGTGCCAGCGCCCGGGGAACTGGGGCCAACGTCCTGACTTTC. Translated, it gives CASARGTGANVLTF.

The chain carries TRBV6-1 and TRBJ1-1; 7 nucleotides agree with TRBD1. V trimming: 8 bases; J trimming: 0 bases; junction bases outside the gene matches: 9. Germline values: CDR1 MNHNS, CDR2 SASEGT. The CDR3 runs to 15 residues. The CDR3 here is CASHRDRRLNTEAFF. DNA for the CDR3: TGTGCCAGCCACCGGGACAGACGGTTGAACACTGAAGCTTTCTTT.

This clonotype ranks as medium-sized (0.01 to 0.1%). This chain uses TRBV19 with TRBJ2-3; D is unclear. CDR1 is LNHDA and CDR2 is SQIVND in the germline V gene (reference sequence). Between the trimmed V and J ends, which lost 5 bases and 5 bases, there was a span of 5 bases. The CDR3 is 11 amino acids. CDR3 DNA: TGTGCCAGTAGTTCAAGAGATACGCAGTATTTT. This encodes CASSSRDTQYF.

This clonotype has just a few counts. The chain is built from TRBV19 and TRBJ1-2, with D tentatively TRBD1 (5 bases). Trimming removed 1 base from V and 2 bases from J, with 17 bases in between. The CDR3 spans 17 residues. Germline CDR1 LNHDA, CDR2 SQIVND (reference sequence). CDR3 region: CASSIAQPHYRNYGYTF. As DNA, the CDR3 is TGTGCCAGTAGTATAGCTCAACCTCATTACAGGAACTATGGCTACACCTTC.

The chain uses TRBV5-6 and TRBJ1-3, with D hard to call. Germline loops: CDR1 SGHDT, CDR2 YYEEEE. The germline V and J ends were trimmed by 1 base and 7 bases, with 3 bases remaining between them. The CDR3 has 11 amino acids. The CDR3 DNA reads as TGTGCCAGCAGCTTGAAGAACACCATATATTTT. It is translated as CASSLKNTIYF.

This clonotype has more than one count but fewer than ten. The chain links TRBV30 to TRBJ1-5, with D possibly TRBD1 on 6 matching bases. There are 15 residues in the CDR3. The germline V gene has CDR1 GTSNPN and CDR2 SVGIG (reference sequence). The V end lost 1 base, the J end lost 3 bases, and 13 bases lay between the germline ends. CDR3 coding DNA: TGTGCCTGGAGTGGGGGGGGGCTATTCAATCAGCCCCAGCATTTT. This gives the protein CAWSGGGLFNQPQHF. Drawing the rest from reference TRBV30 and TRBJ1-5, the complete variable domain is SQTIHQWPATLVQPVGSPLSLECTVEGTSNPNLYWYRQAAGRGLQLLFYSVGIGQISSEVPQNLSASRPQDRQFILSSKKLLLSDSGFYLCAWSGGGLFNQPQHFGDGTRLSIL.

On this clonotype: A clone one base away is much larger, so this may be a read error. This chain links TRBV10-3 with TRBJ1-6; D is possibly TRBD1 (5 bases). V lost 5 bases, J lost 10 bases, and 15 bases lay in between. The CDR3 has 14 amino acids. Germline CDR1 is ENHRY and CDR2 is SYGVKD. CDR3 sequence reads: CAISYSQGSSPLHF. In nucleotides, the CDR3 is TGTGCCATCAGTTACTCCCAGGGTAGCTCACCCCTCCACTTT.

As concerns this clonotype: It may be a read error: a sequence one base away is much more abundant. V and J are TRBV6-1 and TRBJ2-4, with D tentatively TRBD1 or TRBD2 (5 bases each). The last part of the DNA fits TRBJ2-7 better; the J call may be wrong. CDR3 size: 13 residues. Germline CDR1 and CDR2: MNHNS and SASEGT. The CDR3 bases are TGTGCCAGTACCCGGGGCTCAGGCTACGAGCAGTACTTC. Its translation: CASTRGSGYEQYF.

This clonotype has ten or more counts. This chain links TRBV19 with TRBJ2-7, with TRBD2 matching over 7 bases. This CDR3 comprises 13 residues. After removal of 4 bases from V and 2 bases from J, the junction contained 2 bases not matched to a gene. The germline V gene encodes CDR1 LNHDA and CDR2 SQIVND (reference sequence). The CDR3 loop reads CASSKGLTYEQYV. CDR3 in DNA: TGTGCCAGTAGTAAGGGACTAACCTACGAGCAGTACGTC.

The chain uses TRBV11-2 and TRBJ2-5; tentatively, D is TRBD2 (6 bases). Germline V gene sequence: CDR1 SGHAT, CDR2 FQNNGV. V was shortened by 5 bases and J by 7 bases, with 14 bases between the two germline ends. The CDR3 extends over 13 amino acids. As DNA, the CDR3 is TGTGCCAGCAGCAGGGACCCCGGGGGGACCCAGTACTTC. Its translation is CASSRDPGGTQYF.

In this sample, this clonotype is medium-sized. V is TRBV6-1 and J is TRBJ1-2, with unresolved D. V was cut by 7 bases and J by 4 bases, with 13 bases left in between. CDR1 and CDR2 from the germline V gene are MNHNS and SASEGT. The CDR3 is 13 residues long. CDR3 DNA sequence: TGTGCCAGCATCGCAGCTAGAGGCTATGGCTACACCTTC. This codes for CASIAARGYGYTF.

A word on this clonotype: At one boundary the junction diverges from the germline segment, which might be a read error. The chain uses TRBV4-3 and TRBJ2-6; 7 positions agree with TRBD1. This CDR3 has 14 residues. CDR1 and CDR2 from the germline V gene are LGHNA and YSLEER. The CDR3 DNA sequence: TGTGCCAGCAGGGGGACAGCTGGGGCCAACGTCCTGACTTTC. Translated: CASRGTAGANVLTF.

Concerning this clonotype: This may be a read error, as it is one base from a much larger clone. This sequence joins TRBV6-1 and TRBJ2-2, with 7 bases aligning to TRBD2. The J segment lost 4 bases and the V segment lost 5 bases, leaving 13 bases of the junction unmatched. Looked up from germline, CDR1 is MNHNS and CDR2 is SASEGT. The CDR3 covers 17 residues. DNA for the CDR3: TGTGCCAGCAGTTACTCCCTATCGGGGAGGGGCACCGGGGAGCTGTTTTTT. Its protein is CASSYSLSGRGTGELFF.

The CDR3 here is CASSPSGGAGPDTQYF. CDR3 DNA sequence: TGTGCCAGCAGCCCTAGCGGGGGAGCCGGCCCAGATACGCAGTATTTT. The rearrangement links TRBV6-2 or TRBV6-3 to TRBJ2-3, with 10 positions matching TRBD2. This CDR3 comprises 16 residues. The germline V gene encodes CDR1 MNHEY and CDR2 SVGEGT. The V and J ends lost 6 bases and 4 bases, in that order; junction bases with no gene match: 10.

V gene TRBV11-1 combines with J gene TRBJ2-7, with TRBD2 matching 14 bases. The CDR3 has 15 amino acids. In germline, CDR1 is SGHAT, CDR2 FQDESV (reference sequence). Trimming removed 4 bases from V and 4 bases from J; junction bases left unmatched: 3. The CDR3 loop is CASSWTSGGRYEQYF. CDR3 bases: TGTGCCAGCAGCTGGACTAGCGGGGGGAGATACGAGCAGTACTTC.